The clone carrying this T cell receptor beta chain was counted only a few times. Antigen specificity is unknown. The data stem from a study of liver allograft versus peripheral blood T cells. Study summary: In transplanted livers, T cell receptor repertoires were compared with those found in the recipients' peripheral blood. The study's findings and limits: Liver allograft repertoires of T cell receptors reportedly diverged from peripheral blood repertoires.

A single record per CDR3 protein comes from TCRdb applying MiXCR to the reads. The sample consists of around 6,400 distinct CDR3 sequences, 17% of them appearing once. The CDR3 runs 11 residues. V was trimmed by 7 bases and J by 4 bases, leaving 11 bases between them. Germline loops: CDR1 SQVTM, CDR2 ANQGSEA. This receptor was obtained from a human patient who had a liver transplant. Some T cells may trace back to the graft donor. The chain carries TRBV29-1 and TRBJ2-7; possibly TRBD2 for D (5 bases). The CDR3 here is CSAPGLYEQYF. Here the CDR3 DNA reads TGCAGCGCCCCCGGACTGTACGAGCAGTACTTC.